Following are 27 T cell receptor beta chains from one sample sequenced in a study of T cell responses to AZD1222 COVID-19 vaccine. Clones were read by immunoSEQ multiplex PCR, and TCRdb kept only the in-frame ones, dropping some. The sample lists about 160,000 clones; under 95% were seen once. The sequences come from peripheral blood, collected 28 days after the second AZD1222 dose. These TCRs come from an adult who received the AZD1222 COVID-19 vaccine.

V is TRBV5-1 and J is TRBJ2-1; D unclear. Trimming removed 4 bases from V and 2 bases from J, with 22 bases in between. Germline V lookup: CDR1 SGHRS, CDR2 YFSETQ. CDR3 length: 18 residues. The CDR3 nucleotides read TGCGCCAGCAGCCTTCCGCCGAAGAATGGGCTCACCTACAATGAGCAGTTCTTC. It encodes CASSLPPKNGLTYNEQFF. Complete variable domain (other parts from reference TRBV5-1 and TRBJ2-1): KAGVTQTPRYLIKTRGQQVTLSCSPISGHRSVSWYQQTPGQGLQFLFEYFSETQRNKGNFPGRFSGRQFSNSRSEMNVSTLELGDSALYLCASSLPPKNGLTYNEQFFGPGTRLTVL.

The chain recombines TRBV24-1 with TRBJ1-2, with 10 bases that match TRBD1. Germline V gene lookup returns CDR1 KGHDR and CDR2 SFDVKD. This CDR3 contains 15 residues. The junction had 7 bases not matched to a gene; V was cut back by 2 bases and J by 8 bases. This CDR3 is CATSDSWTGGFGYTF. The CDR3, as DNA: TGTGCCACCAGTGATTCCTGGACAGGGGGATTCGGCTACACCTTC.

The V gene is TRBV5-1, the J gene TRBJ2-1; 9 bases map to TRBD2. CDR1 SGHRS and CDR2 YFSETQ come from the germline V gene. This CDR3 spans 14 amino acids. The ends lost 4 bases at V and 7 bases at J; junction bases unmatched: 6. The CDR3 DNA follows: TGCGCCAGCAGCACCAGCGGGAGGACGAATGAGCAGTTCTTC. Its protein product is CASSTSGRTNEQFF.

The rearrangement joins TRBV7-2 to TRBJ1-1, with D perhaps matching TRBD1 (5 bases). Germline CDR1 reads SGHTA; CDR2 reads FQGNSA. Trimming shortened V by 3 bases and J by 1 base, and 9 bases separated the two germline ends. The CDR3 runs 14 residues. CDR3 loop: CASSFQGGNTEAFF. The CDR3 region has the DNA TGTGCCAGCAGCTTTCAGGGTGGGAACACTGAAGCTTTCTTT.

This chain connects TRBV7-3 to TRBJ2-2; D unclear. The V gene's germline CDR1 is SGHTA and CDR2 FQGTGA. The CDR3 is 15 amino acids. V shed 2 bases and J shed 0 bases, with 7 bases lying between them. DNA for the CDR3: TGTGCCAGCAGCTTAGGTGCCGCGAACACCGGGGAGCTGTTTTTT. Translation: CASSLGAANTGELFF.

The gene calls are TRBV29-1 and TRBJ1-2; 7 bases agree with TRBD1. Germline lookup yields CDR1 SQVTM and CDR2 ANQGSEA. The CDR3 spans 13 residues. With 6 bases clipped from V and 3 bases from J, the junction kept 7 bases outside the gene matches. CDR3 bases: TGCAGCGTGGAGGGGGCGCACTACTATGGCTACACCTTC. As protein: CSVEGAHYYGYTF.

V is TRBV6-5 and J is TRBJ2-1; possibly TRBD1 for D (6 bases). The CDR3 loop spans 16 amino acids. Germline V gene lookup returns CDR1 MNHEY and CDR2 SVGAGI. V lost 0 bases to trimming and J lost 2 bases, with 11 bases between them. CDR3 protein: CASSYSRSGAYNEQFF. The CDR3, as DNA: TGTGCCAGCAGTTACTCGCGGTCAGGGGCCTACAATGAGCAGTTCTTC.

This clone has only one observation. CDR3 in amino acids: CASGTPFAGRSTDTQYF. DNA of the CDR3: TGTGCCAGCGGCACCCCGTTCGCGGGCCGAAGCACAGATACGCAGTATTTT. The chain recombines TRBV28 with TRBJ2-3; D is perhaps TRBD2 (5 bases). The germline gives CDR1 MDHEN, CDR2 SYDVKM. V gave up 8 bases and J gave up 0 bases, with 21 bases separating them. The CDR3 covers 17 residues.

The chain uses TRBV30 and TRBJ1-5; D gene unclear. V was trimmed by 5 bases and J by 1 base, leaving 12 bases between them. The CDR3 runs to 14 residues. Germline V gives CDR1 GTSNPN, CDR2 SVGIG (reference sequence). CDR3 nucleotide sequence: TGTGCCTGGGGAAGGGTTTTCAGCAATCAGCCCCAGCATTTT. It codes for CAWGRVFSNQPQHF. The complete variable domain, with remaining parts taken from reference TRBV30 and TRBJ1-5, reads SQTIHQWPATLVQPVGSPLSLECTVEGTSNPNLYWYRQAAGRGLQLLFYSVGIGQISSEVPQNLSASRPQDRQFILSSKKLLLSDSGFYLCAWGRVFSNQPQHFGDGTRLSIL.

The chain's CDR3 is CASSLLAAANEQFF. The CDR3 DNA follows: TGTGCCAGCAGTTTACTAGCGGCAGCCAATGAGCAGTTCTTC. The chain combines TRBV2 with TRBJ2-1, with 8 bases fitting TRBD2. The CDR3 loop spans 14 amino acids. With 5 bases clipped from V and 6 bases from J, the junction kept 6 bases outside the gene matches. Germline V CDR1 and CDR2: SNHLY, FYNNEI.

The chain carries TRBV6-5 and TRBJ2-1; D possibly corresponds to TRBD2 (6 bases). V lost 2 bases to trimming and J lost 6 bases, with 11 bases between them. CDR1 is MNHEY and CDR2 is SVGAGI in the germline V gene. This CDR3 spans 14 amino acids. CDR3 sequence: CASSYGGLSNEQFF. DNA of the CDR3: TGTGCCAGCAGTTACGGGGGACTTTCCAATGAGCAGTTCTTC.

The V gene is TRBV13, the J gene TRBJ1-1; D is undetermined. The CDR3 has 16 amino acids. Germline V lookup: CDR1 PRHDT, CDR2 FYEKMQ (reference sequence). V gave up 4 bases and J gave up 1 base, with 16 bases separating them. The DNA of the CDR3 is TGTGCCAGCAGCTCCAGCAACAGTGAGAAGAACACTGAAGCTTTCTTT. Translating gives CASSSSNSEKNTEAFF.

This clone has a handful of counts. The chain couples TRBV30 to TRBJ2-7, with unresolved D. Per germline, CDR1 GTSNPN and CDR2 SVGIG (reference sequence). V was cut by 5 bases and J by 1 base, with 12 bases left in between. The CDR3 length is 13 residues. The CDR3: CAWSVGISYEQYF. DNA for the CDR3: TGTGCCTGGTCAGTAGGGATTTCCTACGAGCAGTACTTC. Based on the CDR3 plus reference TRBV30 and TRBJ2-7, the full variable domain is SQTIHQWPATLVQPVGSPLSLECTVEGTSNPNLYWYRQAAGRGLQLLFYSVGIGQISSEVPQNLSASRPQDRQFILSSKKLLLSDSGFYLCAWSVGISYEQYFGPGTRLTVT.

The chain carries TRBV5-1 and TRBJ2-7, with 9 bases lining up with TRBD1. Germline V gene data show CDR1 as SGHRS and CDR2 as YFSETQ. V gave up 0 bases and J gave up 5 bases; unmatched junction bases: 6. CDR3 size: 15 residues. Here the CDR3 reads CASSLAGQGHNEQYF. DNA of the CDR3: TGCGCCAGCAGCTTGGCCGGACAGGGGCACAACGAGCAGTACTTC.

The J gene is TRBJ1-1, the V gene TRBV5-4; D gene ambiguous. This CDR3 is 16 amino acids long. CDR1 and CDR2 (germline): SGHNT, YYREEE (reference sequence). V shed 0 bases and J shed 11 bases, with 23 bases lying between them. The CDR3 sequence: CASSLAGGSPQKEAFF. Here the CDR3 DNA reads TGTGCCAGCAGCTTGGCCGGTGGCAGTCCGCAAAAGGAGGCTTTCTTT.

J is TRBJ1-1 and V is TRBV19, with D tentatively TRBD1 (5 bases). The CDR3 is 15 residues long. The V and J ends lost 5 bases and 2 bases respectively, with 15 bases between them. The V gene's germline CDR1 is LNHDA and CDR2 SQIVND (reference sequence). CDR3 region: CASSPPPGTNTEAFF. Here the CDR3 DNA reads TGTGCCAGTAGTCCCCCTCCGGGGACCAACACTGAAGCTTTCTTT.

V and J are TRBV6-5 and TRBJ2-1; D unresolved. This CDR3 contains 15 residues. CDR1 is MNHEY, CDR2 SVGAGI, per germline. Trimming cost V 2 bases and J 5 bases, with 13 bases left between them. In nucleotides, the CDR3 is TGTGCCAGCAGTTACCGAAACCCTCGGGACAATGAGCAGTTCTTC. Its protein product is CASSYRNPRDNEQFF.

V and J are TRBV19 and TRBJ1-4, with 10 bases that match TRBD1. The CDR3 covers 15 residues. Germline CDR1 is LNHDA and CDR2 is SQIVND (reference sequence). Unmatched junction bases numbered 4, after V lost 7 bases and J lost 2 bases. CDR3 loop: CASTRDRGTNEKLFF. In DNA, the CDR3 is TGTGCCAGTACCAGGGACAGGGGTACTAATGAAAAACTGTTTTTT. The whole variable domain, filled in from reference TRBV19 and TRBJ1-4, reads DGGITQSPKYLFRKEGQNVTLSCEQNLNHDAMYWYRQDPGQGLRLIYYSQIVNDFQKGDIAEGYSVSREKKESFPLTVTSAQKNPTAFYLCASTRDRGTNEKLFFGSGTQLSVL.

This chain uses TRBV7-8 with TRBJ2-3; D perhaps matches TRBD2 (6 bases). Germline V CDR1 and CDR2: SGHVS, FQNEAQ. The CDR3 length is 13 residues. The V gene lost 11 bases and the J gene lost 2 bases, with 14 bases spanning the gap. This CDR3 is CAEGSGPTDTQYF. Here the CDR3 DNA reads TGTGCCGAGGGTAGCGGACCCACAGATACGCAGTATTTT.

The rearrangement joins TRBV5-1 to TRBJ2-7; D call uncertain. With 0 bases removed from V and 0 bases from J, the gap between germline ends came to 13 bases. The V gene's germline CDR1 is SGHRS and CDR2 YFSETQ. The length of the CDR3 is 16 residues. CDR3 sequence: CASSLDPAPSSYEQYF. The CDR3 DNA reads as TGCGCCAGCAGCTTGGACCCAGCGCCGAGCTCCTACGAGCAGTACTTC.

The count of this clone is one. The chain combines TRBV19 with TRBJ2-3; D is ambiguous. V lost 1 base and J 1 base, leaving 12 bases between the germline ends. Germline V CDR1 and CDR2: LNHDA, SQIVND (reference sequence). This CDR3 region has 16 residues. CDR3 loop: CASSIAVAPGTDTQYF. The CDR3 DNA reads TGTGCCAGTAGTATAGCCGTGGCTCCTGGCACAGATACGCAGTATTTT. Supplemented by reference TRBV19 and TRBJ2-3, the full variable domain reads DGGITQSPKYLFRKEGQNVTLSCEQNLNHDAMYWYRQDPGQGLRLIYYSQIVNDFQKGDIAEGYSVSREKKESFPLTVTSAQKNPTAFYLCASSIAVAPGTDTQYFGPGTRLTVL.

The genes are TRBV28 and TRBJ2-3; 14 bases fit TRBD2. With 6 bases clipped from V and 5 bases from J, the junction kept 13 bases outside the gene matches. This CDR3 contains 18 residues. The germline V gene has CDR1 MDHEN and CDR2 SYDVKM. CDR3 nucleotides: TGTGCCAGCAGACACCCCATTGGACTAGCGGGAGGAGGAGATACGCAGTATTTT. It codes for CASRHPIGLAGGGDTQYF. The full variable domain, with the rest looked up from reference TRBV28 and TRBJ2-3, is DVKVTQSSRYLVKRTGEKVFLECVQDMDHENMFWYRQDPGLGLRLIYFSYDVKMKEKGDIPEGYSVSREKKERFSLILESASTNQTSMYLCASRHPIGLAGGGDTQYFGPGTRLTVL.

CDR3 nucleotides: TGTGCCATCACCCACAATCCTAACTATGGCTACACCTTC. Its translation is CAITHNPNYGYTF. This sequence joins TRBV10-3 and TRBJ1-2; D remains unclear. The CDR3 is 13 residues long. The germline V and J ends were trimmed by 7 bases and 0 bases, with 9 bases remaining between them. Per the germline V gene, CDR1 is ENHRY and CDR2 is SYGVKD.

This chain links TRBV5-6 with TRBJ2-2; TRBD2 matches 7 bases. V was pared by 0 bases and J by 8 bases, with 10 bases of the junction left unmatched. Germline values: CDR1 SGHDT, CDR2 YYEEEE. This CDR3 has 16 amino acids. The DNA of the CDR3 is TGTGCCAGCAGCTTGGGGAGTCTAGCGGTGACAGGGGAGCTGTTTTTT. Its protein product is CASSLGSLAVTGELFF. The whole variable domain, filled in from reference TRBV5-6 and TRBJ2-2, reads DAGVTQSPTHLIKTRGQQVTLRCSPKSGHDTVSWYQQALGQGPQFIFQYYEEEERQRGNFPDRFSGHQFPNYSSELNVNALLLGDSALYLCASSLGSLAVTGELFFGEGSRLTVL.

The chain carries TRBV30 and TRBJ2-6; perhaps D is TRBD1 or TRBD2 (5 bases each). The CDR3 sequence is 15 residues long. V was clipped by 2 bases and J by 4 bases, with 12 bases between them. Looked up from germline, CDR1 is GTSNPN and CDR2 is SVGIG (reference sequence). The CDR3, as DNA: TGTGCCTGGAGTTGGGGGAAGTCCGGGGCCAACGTCCTGACTTTC. Translating gives CAWSWGKSGANVLTF.

The chain combines TRBV2 with TRBJ2-7, with D possibly TRBD1 on 6 matching bases. The germline V and J ends were trimmed by 0 bases and 3 bases, with 12 bases remaining between them. The germline gives CDR1 SNHLY, CDR2 FYNNEI. The CDR3 has 15 amino acids. This CDR3 is CASSEAQGRFYEQYF. Written as DNA, the CDR3 is TGTGCCAGCAGTGAAGCCCAGGGGCGCTTCTACGAGCAGTACTTC.

CDR3 in amino acids: CASGTAPYEQYF. The CDR3 nucleotides read TGTGCCAGCGGGACGGCCCCCTACGAGCAGTACTTC. The J gene is TRBJ2-7, the V gene TRBV28, with D perhaps given as TRBD1 or TRBD2 (5 bases each). The CDR3 sequence is 12 residues long. Trimming pared 8 bases from V and 2 bases from J, leaving 10 bases between. Germline V gene data show CDR1 as MDHEN and CDR2 as SYDVKM.